Given below is one T cell receptor (beta chain) in context. The CDR3 has 15 residues. V lost 5 bases to trimming and J lost 0 bases, with 11 bases between them. Germline assignment: CDR1 SGHVS and CDR2 FNYEAQ. These data originate in a study of cytomegalovirus exposure and HLA in healthy donors. Primers included in the PCR were 60 Vbeta and 13 Jbeta primers. Assay: immunoSEQ multiplex PCR; the TCRdb copy retains only in-frame clones and omits some. The sample has roughly 180,000 clones, around 74% seen once; the top ten hold 1.5%. The sample consisted of PBMCs. This chain uses TRBV7-6 with TRBJ1-5, with a weak D call TRBD1 (5 bases). This receptor was identified in a girl aged 10 to 17 in good health and CMV-seropositive. CDR3 region: CASSPGGLSNQPQHF. Written as DNA, the CDR3 is TGTGCCAGCAGCCCCGGGGGTCTTAGCAATCAGCCCCAGCATTTT.